These T cell receptor beta chains were read from a single sample in a study of cytotoxic CD8 clonotypes in ibrutinib-treated CLL. Sequencing was performed with immunoSEQ multiplex PCR; in TCRdb, only in-frame clones are kept and a portion is missing. This repertoire shows some 170,000 clones, about 88% found once; its top ten account for approximately 2.9%. The specimen comprised PBMCs, sampled at disease progression, from a patient treated with ibrutinib. The receptors were sampled from a human donor with chronic lymphocytic leukemia. Both conserved end residues are part of each CDR3. Fields, in order: D gene, V gene, J gene, CDR3 DNA, CDR3 protein. A D gene is named only where the DNA matches it firmly.

-,TRBV7-9,TRBJ2-3,TGTGCCAGCAGCTTGGGTACAGATACGCAGTATTTT,CASSLGTDTQYF
-,TRBV28,TRBJ2-7,TGTGCCAGCAGTTTGTCCGCTTACGAGCAGTACTTC,CASSLSAYEQYF
-,TRBV27,TRBJ2-7,TGTGCCAGCAGTTTCCCGGGCAGGGGCTACGAGCAGTACTTC,CASSFPGRGYEQYF
TRBD2,TRBV7-6,TRBJ2-5,TGTGCCAGCAAGAACCGGCTAGCGGGCAAGCAAGAGACCCAGTACTTC,CASKNRLAGKQETQYF
-,TRBV19,TRBJ2-1,TGTGCCAGTAGTATTTTTGTTAGTGCGAGCTCCTACAATGAGCAGTTCTTC,CASSIFVSASSYNEQFF
-,TRBV4-1,TRBJ2-3,TGCGCCAGCAGCCAAGGTACAACTGATACGCAGTATTTT,CASSQGTTDTQYF
TRBD1,TRBV7-9,TRBJ1-1,TGTGCCAGCAGCCGGACAGGGACAACTGAAGCTTTCTTT,CASSRTGTTEAFF
TRBD1,TRBV25-1,TRBJ1-1,TGTGCCAGCAGTGAATATGGGACAGGGAATACTGAAGCTTTCTTT,CASSEYGTGNTEAFF
-,TRBV5-1,TRBJ2-3,TGCGCCAGCAGCTACAGCTTTTCAGATACGCAGTATTTT,CASSYSFSDTQYF
TRBD2,TRBV15,TRBJ2-1,TGTGCCACCAGCAGAGATAGGCTAGCGGGAGACAATGAGCAGTTCTTC,CATSRDRLAGDNEQFF
-,TRBV10-3,TRBJ1-5,TGTGCCATCAGCCCCGGCCCGGGCCATGGGCGACAGCCCCAGCATTTT,CAISPGPGHGRQPQHF
-,TRBV28,TRBJ2-7,TGTGCCAGCAGTGGCGTCAACTACTACGAGCAGTACTTC,CASSGVNYYEQYF
-,TRBV6-5,TRBJ1-2,TGTGCCAGCAGTTACTTCGGCTATGGCTACACCTTC,CASSYFGYGYTF